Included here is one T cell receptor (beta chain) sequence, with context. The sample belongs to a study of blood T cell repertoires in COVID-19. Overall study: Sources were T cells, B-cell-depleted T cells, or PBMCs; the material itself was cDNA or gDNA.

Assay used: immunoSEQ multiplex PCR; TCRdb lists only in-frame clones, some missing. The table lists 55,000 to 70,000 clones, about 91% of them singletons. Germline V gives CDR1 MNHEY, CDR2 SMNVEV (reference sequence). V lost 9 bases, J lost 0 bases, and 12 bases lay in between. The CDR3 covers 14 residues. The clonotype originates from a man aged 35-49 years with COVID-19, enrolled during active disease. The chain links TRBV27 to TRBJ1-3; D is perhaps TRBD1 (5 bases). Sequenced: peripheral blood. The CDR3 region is CARPDSHSGNTIYF. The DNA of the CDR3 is TGTGCCAGACCCGACAGCCACTCTGGAAACACCATATATTTT.